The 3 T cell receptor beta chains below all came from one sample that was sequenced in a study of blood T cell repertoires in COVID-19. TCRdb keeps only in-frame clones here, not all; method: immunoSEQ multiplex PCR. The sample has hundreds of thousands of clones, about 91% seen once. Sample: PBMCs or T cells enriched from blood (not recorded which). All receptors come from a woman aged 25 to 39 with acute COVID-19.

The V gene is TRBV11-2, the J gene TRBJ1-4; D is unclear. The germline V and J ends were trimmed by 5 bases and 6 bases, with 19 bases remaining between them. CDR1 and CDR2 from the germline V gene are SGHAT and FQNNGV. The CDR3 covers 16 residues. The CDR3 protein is CASSAPRGIIHEKLFF. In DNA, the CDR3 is TGTGCCAGCAGCGCCCCACGCGGAATCATCCATGAAAAACTGTTTTTT.

CDR3 sequence: CASRTGTTYQPQHF. The DNA of the CDR3 is TGTGCCAGTCGAACCGGGACAACCTATCAGCCCCAGCATTTT. The rearrangement joins TRBV19 to TRBJ1-5, with D possibly being TRBD1 (6 bases). Germline CDR1 is LNHDA and CDR2 is SQIVND (reference sequence). V lost 8 bases to trimming and J lost 5 bases, with 16 bases between them. The CDR3 totals 14 residues.

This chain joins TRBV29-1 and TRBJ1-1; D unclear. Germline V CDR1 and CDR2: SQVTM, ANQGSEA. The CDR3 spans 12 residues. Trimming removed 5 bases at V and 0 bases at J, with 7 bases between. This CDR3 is CSVHQMNTEAFF. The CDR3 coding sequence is TGCAGCGTTCATCAGATGAACACTGAAGCTTTCTTT.